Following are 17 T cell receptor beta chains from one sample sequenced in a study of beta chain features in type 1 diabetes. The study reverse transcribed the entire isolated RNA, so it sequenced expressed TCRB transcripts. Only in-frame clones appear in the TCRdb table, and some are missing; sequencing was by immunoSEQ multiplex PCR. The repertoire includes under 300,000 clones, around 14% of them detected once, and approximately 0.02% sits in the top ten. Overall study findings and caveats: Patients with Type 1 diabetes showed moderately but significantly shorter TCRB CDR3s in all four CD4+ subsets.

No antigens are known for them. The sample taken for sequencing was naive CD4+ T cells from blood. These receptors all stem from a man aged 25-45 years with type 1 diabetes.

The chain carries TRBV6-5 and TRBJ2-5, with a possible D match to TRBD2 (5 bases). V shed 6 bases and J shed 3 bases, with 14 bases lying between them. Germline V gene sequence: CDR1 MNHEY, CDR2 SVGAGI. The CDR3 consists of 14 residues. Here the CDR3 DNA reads TGTGCCAGCAGCCAACTAGGAATTAAAGAGACCCAGTACTTC. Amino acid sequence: CASSQLGIKETQYF.

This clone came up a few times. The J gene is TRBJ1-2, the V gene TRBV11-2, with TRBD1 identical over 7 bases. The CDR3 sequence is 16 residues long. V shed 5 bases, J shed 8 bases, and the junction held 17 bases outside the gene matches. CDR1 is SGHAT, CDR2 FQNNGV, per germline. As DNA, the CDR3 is TGTGCCAGCAGCCCCTTGACAGGGAGGAGGGGGAGGGGCTACACCTTC. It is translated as CASSPLTGRRGRGYTF.

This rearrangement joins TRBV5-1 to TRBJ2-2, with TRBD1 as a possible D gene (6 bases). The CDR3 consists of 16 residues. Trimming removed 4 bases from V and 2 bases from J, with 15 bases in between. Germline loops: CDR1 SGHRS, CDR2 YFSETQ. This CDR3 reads CASSPGTKINTGELFF. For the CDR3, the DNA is TGCGCCAGCAGCCCCGGGACAAAAATTAACACCGGGGAGCTGTTTTTT.

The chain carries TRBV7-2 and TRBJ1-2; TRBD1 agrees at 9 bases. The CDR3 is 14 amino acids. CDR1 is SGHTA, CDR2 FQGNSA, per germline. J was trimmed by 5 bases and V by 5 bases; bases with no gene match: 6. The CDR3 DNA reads TGTGCCAGCAGCGCCCCGGGACAGGGTTATGGCTACACCTTC. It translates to CASSAPGQGYGYTF.

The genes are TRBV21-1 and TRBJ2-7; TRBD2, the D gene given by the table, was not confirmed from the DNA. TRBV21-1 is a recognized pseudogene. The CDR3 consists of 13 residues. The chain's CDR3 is CASSKSPGREQYF. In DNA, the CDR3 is TGTGCCAGCAGCAAATCGCCAGGGAGGGAGCAGTACTTC.

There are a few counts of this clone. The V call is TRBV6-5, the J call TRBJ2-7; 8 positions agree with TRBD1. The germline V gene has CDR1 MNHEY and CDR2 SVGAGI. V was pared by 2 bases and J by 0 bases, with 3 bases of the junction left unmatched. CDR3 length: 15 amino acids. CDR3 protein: CASSYTRGPSYEQYF. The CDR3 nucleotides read TGTGCCAGCAGTTACACCAGGGGGCCCTCCTACGAGCAGTACTTC.

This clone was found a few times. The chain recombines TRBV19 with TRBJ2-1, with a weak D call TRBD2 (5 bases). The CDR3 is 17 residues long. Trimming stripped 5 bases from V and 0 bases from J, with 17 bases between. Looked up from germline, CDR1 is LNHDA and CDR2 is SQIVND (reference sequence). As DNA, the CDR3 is TGTGCCAGTAGTGACGATTCTAGCCCCATCTCCTACAATGAGCAGTTCTTC. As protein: CASSDDSSPISYNEQFF.

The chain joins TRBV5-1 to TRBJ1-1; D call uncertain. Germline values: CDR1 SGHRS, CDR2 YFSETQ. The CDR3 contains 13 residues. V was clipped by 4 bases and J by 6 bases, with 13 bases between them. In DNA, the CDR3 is TGCGCCAGCAGCCTGCTGCCGGAGGCTGAAGCTTTCTTT. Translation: CASSLLPEAEAFF. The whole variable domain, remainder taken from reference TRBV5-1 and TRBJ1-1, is KAGVTQTPRYLIKTRGQQVTLSCSPISGHRSVSWYQQTPGQGLQFLFEYFSETQRNKGNFPGRFSGRQFSNSRSEMNVSTLELGDSALYLCASSLLPEAEAFFGQGTRLTVV.

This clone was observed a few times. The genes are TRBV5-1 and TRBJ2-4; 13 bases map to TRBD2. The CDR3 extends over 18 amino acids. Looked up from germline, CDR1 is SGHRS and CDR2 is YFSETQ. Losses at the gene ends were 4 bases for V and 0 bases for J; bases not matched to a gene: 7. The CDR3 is CASSPGLAGTPAKNIQYF. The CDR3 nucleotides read TGCGCCAGCAGCCCGGGACTAGCGGGGACCCCAGCCAAAAACATTCAGTACTTC.

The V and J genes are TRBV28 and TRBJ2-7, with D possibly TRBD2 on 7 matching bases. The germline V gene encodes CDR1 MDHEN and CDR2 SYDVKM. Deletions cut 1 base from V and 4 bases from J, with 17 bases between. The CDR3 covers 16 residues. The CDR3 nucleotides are TGTGCCAGCAGTTTATCAGGGGCTGGCGGGGGATACGAGCAGTACTTC. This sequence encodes CASSLSGAGGGYEQYF.

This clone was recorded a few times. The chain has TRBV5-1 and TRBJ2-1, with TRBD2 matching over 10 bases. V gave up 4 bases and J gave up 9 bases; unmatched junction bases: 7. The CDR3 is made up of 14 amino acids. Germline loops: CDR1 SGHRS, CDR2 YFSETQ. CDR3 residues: CASSSLAGASEQFF. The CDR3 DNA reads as TGCGCCAGCAGCAGTCTAGCGGGAGCTAGTGAGCAGTTCTTC.

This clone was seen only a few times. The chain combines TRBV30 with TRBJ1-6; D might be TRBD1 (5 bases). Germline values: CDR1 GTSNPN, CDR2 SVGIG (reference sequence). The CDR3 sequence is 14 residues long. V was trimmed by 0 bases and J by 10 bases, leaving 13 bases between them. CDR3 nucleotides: TGTGCCTGGAGTGTACTCGGGGGAGGGTCACCCCTCCACTTT. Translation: CAWSVLGGGSPLHF.

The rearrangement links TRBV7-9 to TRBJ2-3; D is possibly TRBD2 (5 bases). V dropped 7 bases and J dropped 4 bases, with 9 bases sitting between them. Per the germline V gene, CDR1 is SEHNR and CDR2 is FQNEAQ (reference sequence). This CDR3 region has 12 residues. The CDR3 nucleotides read TGTGCCAGCACCGATAGCGCAGATACGCAGTATTTT. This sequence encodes CASTDSADTQYF.

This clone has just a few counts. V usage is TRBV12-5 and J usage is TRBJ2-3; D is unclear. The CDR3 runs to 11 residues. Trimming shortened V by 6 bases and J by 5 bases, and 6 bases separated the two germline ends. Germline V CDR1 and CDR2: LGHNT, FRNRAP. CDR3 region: CASGSLDTQYF. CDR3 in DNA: TGTGCTAGTGGCTCTCTAGATACGCAGTATTTT.

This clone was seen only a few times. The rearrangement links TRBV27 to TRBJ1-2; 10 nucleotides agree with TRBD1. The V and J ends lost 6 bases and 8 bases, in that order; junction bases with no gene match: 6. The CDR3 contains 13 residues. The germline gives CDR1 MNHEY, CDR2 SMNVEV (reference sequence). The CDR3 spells CASSRDRGGGYTF. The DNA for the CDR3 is TGTGCCAGCAGCCGGGACAGGGGTGGAGGCTACACCTTC.

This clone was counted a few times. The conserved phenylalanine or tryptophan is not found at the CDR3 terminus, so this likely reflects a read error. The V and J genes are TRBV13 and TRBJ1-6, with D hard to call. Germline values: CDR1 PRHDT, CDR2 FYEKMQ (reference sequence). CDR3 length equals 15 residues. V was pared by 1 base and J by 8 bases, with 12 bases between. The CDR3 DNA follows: TGTGCCAGCAGCTTAGAAGGAGGACCATATTCACCCCTCCACCTT. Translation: CASSLEGGPYSPLHL.

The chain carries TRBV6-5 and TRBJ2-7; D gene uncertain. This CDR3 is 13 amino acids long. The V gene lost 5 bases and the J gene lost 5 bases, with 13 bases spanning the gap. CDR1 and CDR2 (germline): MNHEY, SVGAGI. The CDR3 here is CASSRLLMDEQYF. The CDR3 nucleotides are TGTGCCAGCAGTCGACTCTTAATGGACGAGCAGTACTTC.